One sample yielded the 28 T cell receptor beta chains listed below, sequenced in a study of T cell clonality in common variable immunodeficiency. The repertoire was sequenced with immunoSEQ multiplex PCR; TCRdb's copy has only in-frame clones and lacks some. The sample was found to contain under 40,000 clones, and every one recurs. Input material: peripheral blood mononuclear cells. The receptors were sampled from a person aged 18-70 years in good health.

Here the CDR3 reads CASSSMDRSGNTIYF. The CDR3 DNA, read in part, is TGTGCCAGCAGCTCTATGGACAGATCTGGAAACACC. V gene TRBV7-9 combines with J gene TRBJ1-3; weak D call: TRBD1 (6 bases). The read stops 3 residues short of the end of the CDR3; the missing end is completed from the germline J gene. This CDR3 spans 15 amino acids. V was cut by 4 bases and J by 1 base, with 11 bases left in between. Germline CDR1 is SEHNR and CDR2 is FQNEAQ (reference sequence).

This clone occurred many times. The CDR3 extends 3 residues past the end of the read, so its final part is completed from the germline J gene. This rearrangement joins TRBV18 to TRBJ2-1; TRBD2 aligns across 14 bases. There are 15 residues in the CDR3. Germline lookup yields CDR1 KGHSH and CDR2 LQKENI. After removal of 5 bases from V and 9 bases from J, the junction contained 6 bases not matched to a gene. The CDR3 loop is CASSSGLAGGREQFF. The covered CDR3 bases are TGTGCCAGCTCATCAGGACTAGCGGGAGGACGTGAG. Full variable domain (missing parts from reference TRBV18 and TRBJ2-1): NAGVMQNPRHLVRRRGQEARLRCSPMKGHSHVYWYRQLPEEGLKFMVYLQKENIIDESGMPKERFSAEFPKEGPSILRIQQVVRGDSAAYFCASSSGLAGGREQFFGPGTRLTVL.

Concerning this clone: A read error may produce the germline difference seen at one junction end. Read data end 3 residues before the CDR3 end; the end is taken from the germline J gene. V and J are TRBV18 and TRBJ1-1; unclear D gene. This CDR3 has 15 amino acids. Germline V CDR1 and CDR2: KGHSH, LQKENI. The CDR3 sequence is CASSRYSQENSEAFF. The CDR3 DNA, read in part, is TGTGCCAGCTCACGCTACTCCCAGGAGAACTCTGAA.

This clone was seen repeatedly, ten times or more. The read ends 3 residues early relative to the CDR3; the germline J gene fills the gap. This chain joins TRBV18 and TRBJ2-1, with no clear D. The CDR3 loop spans 14 amino acids. V was clipped by 3 bases and J by 7 bases, with 13 bases between them. Germline V gene lookup returns CDR1 KGHSH and CDR2 LQKENI. The CDR3 here is CASSPLLEGNEQFF. CDR3 bases read: TGTGCCAGCTCACCTCTCCTGGAAGGGAATGAG.

This clone was recorded at least ten times. The read ends 3 residues early relative to the CDR3; the germline J gene fills the gap. V and J are TRBV20-1 and TRBJ2-7; D is uncertain. The CDR3 runs 12 residues. V was pared by 6 bases and J by 1 base, with 10 bases between. CDR1 and CDR2 (germline): DFQATT, SNEGSKA (reference sequence). The sequenced CDR3 bases are TGCAGTGCCGAAGCAGGTTCCTACGAG. Protein product: CSAEAGSYE. The whole CDR3 protein is CSAEAGSYEQYF.

This clone has ten or more counts. The sequence runs out 3 residues before the end of the CDR3; the remainder is reconstructed from the germline J gene. The J gene is TRBJ1-4, the V gene TRBV20-1, with D perhaps TRBD1 (6 bases). V was cut by 4 bases and J by 4 bases, with 7 bases left in between. Germline V gene lookup returns CDR1 DFQATT and CDR2 SNEGSKA (reference sequence). CDR3 length: 12 residues. The part of the CDR3 DNA that was read is TGCAGTGCTACCAGGGGTAATGAAAAA. Translation: CSATRGNEK. The entire CDR3 protein is CSATRGNEKLFF.

This clone has a count of ten or more. The read ends 3 residues early relative to the CDR3; the germline J gene fills the gap. This chain connects TRBV7-2 to TRBJ2-1; D is perhaps TRBD2 (5 bases). This CDR3 is 14 amino acids long. CDR1 SGHTA and CDR2 FQGNSA come from the germline V gene. V was trimmed by 2 bases and J by 5 bases, leaving 10 bases between them. The CDR3 spells CASSLLTRNNEQFF. The sequenced part of the CDR3 DNA is TGTGCCAGCAGCTTACTCACTAGAAACAATGAG.

There are many counts of this clone. The observed sequence ends 3 residues before the CDR3 terminus, with the missing tail filled in from the germline J gene. V is TRBV10-3 and J is TRBJ2-3; 7 bases fit TRBD2. Losses at the gene ends were 2 bases for V and 3 bases for J; bases not matched to a gene: 2. This CDR3 comprises 14 residues. Germline CDR1 and CDR2: ENHRY and SYGVKD. The CDR3 loop is CAISEREGTDTQYF. The part of the CDR3 DNA that was read is TGTGCCATCAGTGAGAGGGAGGGGACAGATACG.

This clone was observed many times. The sequence runs out 3 residues before the end of the CDR3; the remainder is reconstructed from the germline J gene. This rearrangement joins TRBV19 to TRBJ2-1; D possibly corresponds to TRBD2 (6 bases). The germline gives CDR1 LNHDA, CDR2 SQIVND (reference sequence). This CDR3 contains 15 residues. The ends were cut back, 3 bases at V and 0 bases at J, with 9 bases in the middle. Incomplete CDR3 DNA: TGTGCCAGTAGTATCCTGCGGGGCTCCTACAATGAG. Protein: CASSILRGSYNE. The entire CDR3 protein is CASSILRGSYNEQFF.

In its sample, this clone was seen many times. The read ends 3 residues before the CDR3 terminus; that terminus is restored from the germline J gene. The genes are TRBV7-9 and TRBJ2-7; 7 positions match TRBD1. The CDR3 consists of 12 residues. Germline values: CDR1 SEHNR, CDR2 FQNEAQ (reference sequence). Trimming at V came to 3 bases and at J to 5 bases, leaving 1 base not matched to a gene. The CDR3 protein is CASSLTGNEQYF. The sequenced CDR3 bases are TGTGCCAGCAGCTTGACAGGGAACGAG.

In its sample, this clone was seen many times. The read terminates 3 residues ahead of where the CDR3 ends, so the germline J gene completes it. V is TRBV19 and J is TRBJ1-2, with a weak D call TRBD1 (5 bases). The CDR3 is 13 residues long. CDR1 is LNHDA and CDR2 is SQIVND in the germline V gene (reference sequence). Partial CDR3 DNA: TGTGCCAGTAGTTCTCGACAGACCCGGGGC. It codes for CASSSRQTRG. Given in full, the CDR3 is CASSSRQTRGYTF.

This clone was seen repeatedly, ten times or more. The read finishes 3 residues shy of the CDR3 end, and the germline J gene is used to complete it. The chain is built from TRBV7-9 and TRBJ1-1; D gene unclear. The CDR3 is made up of 15 amino acids. Germline V gene data show CDR1 as SEHNR and CDR2 as FQNEAQ (reference sequence). Trimming shortened V by 1 base and J by 1 base, and 10 bases separated the two germline ends. The sequenced part of the CDR3 DNA is TGTGCCAGCAGCTTAGGTATTCACAAGAACACTGAA. This gives the protein CASSLGIHKNTE. The full CDR3 reads CASSLGIHKNTEAFF.

This clone was picked up many times. The missing CDR3 end, 3 residues past where the read stops, is filled in from the germline J gene. This chain uses TRBV10-3 with TRBJ2-7; 8 nucleotides align to TRBD1. V lost 6 bases, J lost 5 bases, and 6 bases stayed unmatched. Germline assignment: CDR1 ENHRY and CDR2 SYGVKD. The CDR3 runs to 13 residues. CDR3 loop: CAIRATGDDEQYF. The sequenced CDR3 bases are TGTGCCATCAGAGCGACAGGGGACGACGAG.

At least ten counts were recorded for this clone. The read is 3 residues too short to cover the CDR3 end, so that end is filled in from the germline J gene. V and J are TRBV20-1 and TRBJ2-2, with TRBD2 identical over 7 bases. In germline, CDR1 is DFQATT, CDR2 SNEGSKA (reference sequence). The CDR3 contains 14 residues. V was clipped by 3 bases and J by 5 bases; unmatched bases: 6. The sequenced CDR3 bases are TGCAGTGCTAGCCTCTCGGGGGGAACCGGGGAG. Translating it yields CSASLSGGTGE. The CDR3 in its entirety is CSASLSGGTGELFF.

This clone was found a few times. The sequenced fragment ends 3 residues before the CDR3 boundary, so the rest is inferred from the germline J gene. The rearrangement links TRBV7-9 to TRBJ2-2; no clear D. Looked up from germline, CDR1 is SEHNR and CDR2 is FQNEAQ (reference sequence). The CDR3 loop spans 14 amino acids. Trimming took 10 bases from V and 3 from J, leaving 15 bases between them. The CDR3 DNA, read in part, is TGTGCCACTACACAGTCGACGGACACCGGGGAG. This sequence encodes CATTQSTDTGE. The full-length CDR3 reads as CATTQSTDTGELFF.

Many counts were recorded for this clone. The read falls 3 residues short of the CDR3 end, and the missing part is taken from the germline J gene. The chain combines TRBV4-2 with TRBJ2-5; TRBD2 might be the D (7 bases). CDR3 length: 14 residues. V gave up 5 bases and J gave up 5 bases, with 15 bases separating them. Germline CDR1 and CDR2: LGHNA and YNFKEQ. The chain's CDR3 is CASSLRTAGETQYF. CDR3 DNA, as far as it was read: TGTGCCAGCAGCTTGAGGACAGCGGGGGAGACC.

This clone was observed many times. The CDR3 protein is CATRVAGEDTQYF. CDR3 bases read: TGTGCCACCCGAGTAGCGGGAGAAGATACG. This rearrangement joins TRBV12-3 or TRBV12-4 to TRBJ2-3; 9 bases line up with TRBD2. The read gets to within 3 residues of the CDR3 end, and the germline J gene fills in the rest. This CDR3 contains 13 residues. V dropped 10 bases and J dropped 5; count of bases not matched to a gene: 7.

This clone was seen ten or more times. The read ends 3 residues shy of where the CDR3 ends; the end is completed using the germline J gene. The rearrangement joins TRBV20-1 to TRBJ1-2; D is uncertain. The CDR3 loop spans 13 amino acids. The V end was cut by 2 bases, the J end by 5 bases, with 12 bases between. The germline V gene has CDR1 DFQATT and CDR2 SNEGSKA (reference sequence). The CDR3 is CSARQEAGYGYTF. The DNA read from the CDR3 is TGCAGTGCTAGACAGGAGGCTGGATATGGC.

There are many counts of this clone. The CDR3 end is not reached by the read, which stops 3 residues before it; the germline J gene fills it in. This chain joins TRBV19 and TRBJ2-1; D is uncertain. Trimming removed 5 bases at V and 5 bases at J, with 10 bases between. Looked up from germline, CDR1 is LNHDA and CDR2 is SQIVND (reference sequence). CDR3 length: 13 residues. The DNA read from the CDR3 is TGTGCCAGTAGTCCTCCCCCCCACAATGAG. Its translation: CASSPPPHNE. The full CDR3 protein reads CASSPPPHNEQFF.

Remarks on this clone: The read terminates 3 residues before the CDR3 end, so the remaining end is supplied by the germline J gene. V usage is TRBV7-9 and J usage is TRBJ1-1, with D unresolved. Germline-derived CDR1 and CDR2 are SEHNR and FQNEAQ (reference sequence). The CDR3 extends over 12 amino acids. V gave up 8 bases and J gave up 0 bases, with 7 bases separating them. CDR3 bases read: TGTGCCAGCGGTTACTTGAACACTGAA. Translating gives CASGYLNTE. The whole CDR3 protein reads CASGYLNTEAFF.

This clone was found many times. Sequencing ends 3 residues short of the CDR3 end; the germline J gene provides the rest. The gene calls are TRBV7-9 and TRBJ2-3, with a tentative D call TRBD1 (6 bases). Trimming removed 4 bases from V and 1 base from J, with 12 bases in between. Germline assignment: CDR1 SEHNR and CDR2 FQNEAQ (reference sequence). The CDR3 sequence is 15 residues long. The sequenced part of the CDR3 DNA is TGTGCCAGCAGCTCGGACAGTCCACGCACAGATACG. Protein sequence: CASSSDSPRTDT. The full CDR3 protein is CASSSDSPRTDTQYF.

This clone was counted between two and nine times. The CDR3 end is not reached by the read, which stops 3 residues before it; the germline J gene fills it in. The rearrangement uses TRBV18 and TRBJ2-5; unclear D gene. This CDR3 is 14 amino acids long. V lost 2 bases, J lost 2 bases, and 9 bases lay in between. Germline CDR1 reads KGHSH; CDR2 reads LQKENI. The covered CDR3 bases are TGTGCCAGCTCACCAAAGGCCAGTCAAGAGACC. This sequence encodes CASSPKASQET. The entire CDR3 protein reads CASSPKASQETQYF.

In this sample, this clone turned up many times. The CDR3 end lies 3 residues beyond the end of the read and is filled in from the germline J gene. This chain joins TRBV7-9 and TRBJ1-5, with D unresolved. With 2 bases removed from V and 2 bases from J, the gap between germline ends came to 4 bases. This CDR3 is 13 amino acids long. From germline, CDR1 is SEHNR and CDR2 FQNEAQ (reference sequence). The covered CDR3 bases are TGTGCCAGCAGCTTACCAGGCAATCAGCCC. It translates to CASSLPGNQP. The full CDR3 protein reads CASSLPGNQPQHF.

This clone was recorded many times. The DNA ends 3 residues before the CDR3 does, and the rest of the CDR3 is filled in from the germline J gene. The chain recombines TRBV5-4 with TRBJ1-2; 7 positions match TRBD1. The CDR3 contains 14 residues. The germline V gene encodes CDR1 SGHNT and CDR2 YYREEE (reference sequence). The chain's CDR3 is CASSLARQGEGYTF. CDR3 DNA (partial): TGTGCCAGCAGCTTGGCACGACAGGGAGAAGGC.

This clone was seen repeatedly, ten times or more. The read terminates 3 residues ahead of where the CDR3 ends, so the germline J gene completes it. The chain links TRBV30 to TRBJ2-3; weak D call: TRBD1 (5 bases). The CDR3 totals 14 residues. Trimming took off 0 bases at V and 4 bases at J, with 11 bases between the two ends. Germline V gene data show CDR1 as GTSNPN and CDR2 as SVGIG (reference sequence). The CDR3 loop is CAWSVPGYADTQYF. Incomplete CDR3 DNA: TGTGCCTGGAGTGTTCCAGGGTATGCAGATACG.

This clone was observed many times. The read ends 3 residues shy of where the CDR3 ends; the end is completed using the germline J gene. V gene TRBV12-5 combines with J gene TRBJ2-5, with D possibly matching TRBD1 (6 bases). Germline V gene sequence: CDR1 LGHNT, CDR2 FRNRAP. This CDR3 is 15 amino acids long. Trimming took 1 base from V and 2 from J, leaving 11 bases between them. Incomplete CDR3 DNA: TGTGCTAGTGGTTTGGGAAGAACAGGGCAAGAGACC. It translates to CASGLGRTGQET. The CDR3 reads in full as CASGLGRTGQETQYF.

This clone was seen at least ten times. The CDR3 end is not reached by the read, which stops 3 residues before it; the germline J gene fills it in. This chain joins TRBV5-1 and TRBJ2-2; weak D call: TRBD1 (7 bases). Germline V CDR1 and CDR2: SGHRS, YFSETQ. The CDR3 length is 18 residues. Trimming removed 3 bases from V and 0 bases from J, with 18 bases in between. This CDR3 reads CASSSGATGTANTGELFF. CDR3 DNA, as far as it was read: TGCGCCAGCAGCTCGGGAGCTACCGGGACAGCGAACACCGGGGAG.

The sample holds many counts of this clone. The CDR3 is cut off 3 residues early in the read; its end comes from the germline J gene. The V and J genes are TRBV5-1 and TRBJ2-7, with 9 bases that match TRBD1. CDR3 length: 16 residues. The junction had 11 bases not matched to a gene; V was cut back by 2 bases and J by 5 bases. CDR1 and CDR2 (germline): SGHRS, YFSETQ. CDR3 bases read: TGCGCCAGCAGCTTTCACAGGGGGCCCTGCACCGACGAG. Its protein is CASSFHRGPCTDE. The entire CDR3 reads CASSFHRGPCTDEQYF.